This entry lists 22 T cell receptor beta chains sequenced from one sample in a study of cytomegalovirus exposure and HLA in healthy donors. The PCR made use of 60 Vbeta and 13 Jbeta primers. Libraries were prepared by immunoSEQ multiplex PCR; TCRdb keeps only in-frame clonotypes and omits some of them. The table lists about 120,000 clones, approximately 72% of them singletons. Source material: PBMCs. Receptors were obtained from a man in his 60s in good health and CMV-seropositive.

The V gene is TRBV5-1, the J gene TRBJ2-2; tentative D call: TRBD2 (5 bases). There are 14 residues in the CDR3. The germline V gene encodes CDR1 SGHRS and CDR2 YFSETQ. V was shortened by 4 bases and J by 5 bases, with 12 bases between the two germline ends. The CDR3 is CASSPLRGTGELFF. CDR3 DNA sequence: TGCGCCAGCAGCCCCCTCCGGGGAACCGGGGAGCTGTTTTTT.

The chain recombines TRBV28 with TRBJ1-1, with 9 bases lining up with TRBD1. The CDR3 is made up of 13 amino acids. The V segment lost 10 bases and the J segment 0 bases; nucleotides outside the gene matches: 3. Germline assignment: CDR1 MDHEN and CDR2 SYDVKM. The CDR3 region has the DNA TGTGCCACCTGGGACAGGGTGAACACTGAAGCTTTCTTT. It specifies CATWDRVNTEAFF.

The chain uses TRBV6-6 and TRBJ1-1; D gene uncertain. Trimming took off 2 bases at V and 9 bases at J, with 13 bases between the two ends. This CDR3 is built from 13 residues. CDR1 MNHNY and CDR2 SVGAGI come from the germline V gene (reference sequence). In nucleotides, the CDR3 is TGTGCCAGCAGTTACGGGAGAGATGCGAAAGCTTTCTTT. Its protein product is CASSYGRDAKAFF.

This chain connects TRBV19 to TRBJ2-5, with D hard to call. The CDR3 runs to 13 residues. In germline, CDR1 is LNHDA, CDR2 SQIVND (reference sequence). Trimming took off 1 base at V and 5 bases at J, with 8 bases between the two ends. The CDR3 region has the DNA TGTGCCAGTAGTATAGGAGCTATGGAGACCCAGTACTTC. This codes for CASSIGAMETQYF.

In this sample, this clone turned up once. The V gene is TRBV30, the J gene TRBJ1-1; a weak D match, TRBD1 (6 bases). This CDR3 contains 13 residues. Deletions cut 3 bases from V and 1 base from J, with 9 bases between. Germline-derived CDR1 and CDR2 are GTSNPN and SVGIG (reference sequence). Here the CDR3 reads CAWRYRANTEAFF. The CDR3, as DNA: TGTGCCTGGAGGTACAGGGCGAACACTGAAGCTTTCTTT.

V and J are TRBV5-1 and TRBJ1-1; D may be TRBD1 (5 bases). Trimming took 6 bases from V and 1 from J, leaving 19 bases between them. Germline V gene lookup returns CDR1 SGHRS and CDR2 YFSETQ. The CDR3 spans 16 residues. CDR3 sequence reads: CASTPGGTGRNTEAFF. CDR3 DNA: TGCGCCAGCACCCCCGGGGGTACCGGGAGGAACACTGAAGCTTTCTTT.

The sample holds one count of this clone. The chain employs TRBV6-6 and TRBJ2-7; tentatively, D is TRBD1 (6 bases). Germline CDR1 MNHNY, CDR2 SVGAGI (reference sequence). Trimming took off 7 bases at V and 3 bases at J, with 13 bases between the two ends. The CDR3 extends over 13 amino acids. The CDR3 DNA sequence: TGTGCCAGCACCTTGGGCAGGGGCTACGAGCAGTACTTC. Amino acids: CASTLGRGYEQYF.

The chain recombines TRBV2 with TRBJ2-7; D call uncertain. Per germline, CDR1 SNHLY and CDR2 FYNNEI. Trimming left V 8 bases short and J 1 base short, with 15 bases between. This CDR3 spans 14 amino acids. CDR3 DNA sequence: TGTGCCAGCGTGGATGGCGGAAATTCCTACGAGCAGTACTTC. It encodes CASVDGGNSYEQYF.

V is TRBV5-1 and J is TRBJ1-3; 7 bases agree with TRBD1. The CDR3 sequence is 14 residues long. The junction had 1 base not matched to a gene; V was cut back by 4 bases and J by 0 bases. Germline assignment: CDR1 SGHRS and CDR2 YFSETQ. For the CDR3, the DNA is TGCGCCAGCAGCCGGGACAGCTCTGGAAACACCATATATTTT. It encodes CASSRDSSGNTIYF.

On this clone: At the DNA level, this CDR3 is encoded by other sequences in the same sample as well. This chain uses TRBV2 with TRBJ1-1; TRBD1 aligns across 8 bases. The junction had 2 bases not matched to a gene; V was cut back by 6 bases and J by 2 bases. Germline CDR1 and CDR2: SNHLY and FYNNEI. The CDR3 has 13 residues. CDR3: CASRGQGNTEAFF. DNA of the CDR3: TGTGCCAGCAGAGGACAGGGCAACACTGAAGCTTTCTTT.

The rearrangement links TRBV29-1 to TRBJ2-3; D remains ambiguous. This CDR3 is built from 14 residues. CDR1 is SQVTM, CDR2 ANQGSEA, per germline. The V end lost 5 bases, the J end lost 0 bases, and 12 bases lay between the germline ends. The CDR3 region has the DNA TGCAGCGTTCAGGAAGACACCAGCACAGATACGCAGTATTTT. It is translated as CSVQEDTSTDTQYF.

A single count supports this clone. The chain links TRBV7-9 to TRBJ2-7, with unresolved D. The germline V and J ends were trimmed by 4 bases and 0 bases, with 7 bases remaining between them. The CDR3 is made up of 13 amino acids. Germline lookup yields CDR1 SEHNR and CDR2 FQNEAQ (reference sequence). The CDR3 reads CASSSAHSYEQYF. The CDR3 region has the DNA TGTGCCAGCAGCTCAGCCCACTCCTACGAGCAGTACTTC.

This clone was seen only a few times. The genes are TRBV25-1 and TRBJ2-1; 9 positions agree with TRBD2. Looked up from germline, CDR1 is MGHDK and CDR2 is SYGVNS. The CDR3 spans 15 residues. J was trimmed by 6 bases and V by 4 bases; bases with no gene match: 7. CDR3 amino acids: CASSGPGRGGNEQFF. The CDR3 DNA sequence: TGTGCCAGCAGTGGGCCTGGGCGGGGGGGCAATGAGCAGTTCTTC.

The chain combines TRBV18 with TRBJ2-5; D perhaps matches TRBD1 (6 bases). Gene TRBJ2-7 matches the end of the DNA better, so the J call may be wrong. CDR1 KGHSH and CDR2 LQKENI come from the germline V gene. The CDR3 runs to 15 residues. CDR3 nucleotides: TGTGCCAGCTCACCACCGACAGGTATCCACCACGAGCAGTACTTC. Its translation: CASSPPTGIHHEQYF.

The V gene is TRBV2, the J gene TRBJ1-3, with D possibly being TRBD1 (5 bases). This CDR3 comprises 15 residues. Germline values: CDR1 SNHLY, CDR2 FYNNEI. The germline V and J ends were trimmed by 6 bases and 0 bases, with 12 bases remaining between them. The CDR3, as DNA: TGTGCCAGCAGGGGGGGACGGTCCTCTGGAAACACCATATATTTT. It yields the protein CASRGGRSSGNTIYF.

CDR3 nucleotides: TGTGCCGCCGGAGGCGGGACCTTACTAACCGGGGAGCTGTTTTTT. Translated, it gives CAAGGGTLLTGELFF. V and J are TRBV28 and TRBJ2-2, with D perhaps TRBD2 (6 bases). The CDR3 extends over 15 amino acids. Germline CDR1 reads MDHEN; CDR2 reads SYDVKM. The V end was cut by 11 bases, the J end by 5 bases, with 21 bases between. Complete variable domain (other parts from reference TRBV28 and TRBJ2-2): DVKVTQSSRYLVKRTGEKVFLECVQDMDHENMFWYRQDPGLGLRLIYFSYDVKMKEKGDIPEGYSVSREKKERFSLILESASTNQTSMYLCAAGGGTLLTGELFFGEGSRLTVL.

This clone turned up a few times. J is TRBJ1-2 and V is TRBV5-5; tentatively, D is TRBD1 (6 bases). Germline-derived CDR1 and CDR2 are SGHKS and YYEKEE (reference sequence). The CDR3 runs 16 residues. V was cut by 3 bases and J by 8 bases, with 23 bases left in between. The CDR3 loop is CASSSAGVGPGIGYTF. The CDR3 nucleotides are TGTGCCAGCAGCTCTGCAGGGGTGGGGCCTGGAATCGGCTACACCTTC.

CDR3: CASHFIRGTEAFF. In DNA form, the CDR3 reads TGTGCCAGCCATTTTATTAGAGGCACTGAAGCTTTCTTT. This chain joins TRBV6-1 and TRBJ1-1; D is ambiguous. With 8 bases removed from V and 4 bases from J, the gap between germline ends came to 14 bases. CDR3 length equals 13 residues. CDR1 and CDR2 (germline): MNHNS, SASEGT.

The CDR3 region is CASRREGDTQYF. DNA for the CDR3: TGTGCCAGCAGGCGGGAAGGGGATACGCAGTATTTT. The chain links TRBV9 to TRBJ2-3, with D possibly being TRBD2 (6 bases). Trimming left V 5 bases short and J 6 bases short, with 10 bases between. CDR1 is SGDLS and CDR2 is YYNGEE in the germline V gene. The length of the CDR3 is 12 residues.

The chain combines TRBV6-1 with TRBJ1-1; TRBD1 agrees at 9 bases. Germline V CDR1 and CDR2: MNHNS, SASEGT. The CDR3 sequence is 15 residues long. V gave up 3 bases and J gave up 1 base; unmatched junction bases: 3. The CDR3 region has the DNA TGTGCCAGCAGTGAGCGACAGGGGGAGAACACTGAAGCTTTCTTT. Its protein product is CASSERQGENTEAFF.

This chain links TRBV9 with TRBJ1-6; D gene uncertain. From germline, CDR1 is SGDLS and CDR2 YYNGEE. Trimming removed 0 bases from V and 5 bases from J, with 6 bases in between. The CDR3 length is 14 residues. The CDR3 DNA reads TGTGCCAGCAGCGTAGCCGGAGATAATTCACCCCTCCACTTT. Translated, it gives CASSVAGDNSPLHF.

The rearrangement joins TRBV5-4 to TRBJ2-1, with TRBD2 matching 10 bases. Germline CDR1 reads SGHNT; CDR2 reads YYREEE (reference sequence). CDR3 length equals 15 residues. The ends lost 2 bases at V and 4 bases at J; junction bases unmatched: 3. The CDR3 protein is CASSFRTSGYNEQFF. CDR3 DNA sequence: TGTGCCAGCAGCTTTCGGACTAGCGGTTACAATGAGCAGTTCTTC.